This entry describes one T cell receptor beta chain. The entry originates in a study of control samples from healthy donors and cancer patients. Data came from immunoSEQ multiplex PCR; TCRdb stores just in-frame clones and leaves some out. The sample shows approximately 89,000 clones, around 87% of them seen only once. The V gene lost 0 bases and the J gene lost 8 bases, with 18 bases spanning the gap. The germline V gene encodes CDR1 SGDLS and CDR2 YYNGEE. This CDR3 contains 16 residues. Sample: blood. V usage is TRBV9 and J usage is TRBJ2-1; possible D gene TRBD2, 7 bases. The receptor was derived from a man between 45 and 60 years old in good health. The CDR3 bases are TGTGCCAGCAGCGTAGCTCGGCGGGGGCGGATGTATGAGCAGTTCTTC. The encoded protein is CASSVARRGRMYEQFF. The full variable domain, its missing parts supplied by reference TRBV9 and TRBJ2-1, is DSGVTQTPKHLITATGQRVTLRCSPRSGDLSVYWYQQSLDQGLQFLIQYYNGEERAKGNILERFSAQQFPDLHSELNLSSLELGDSALYFCASSVARRGRMYEQFFGPGTRLTVL.